This T cell receptor (beta chain) was sequenced for a study of blood T cell repertoires in COVID-19. At the level of the study: Acute-phase and convalescent COVID-19 samples originated in the United States, Italy and Spain. Sources were T cells, B-cell-depleted T cells, or PBMCs; the material itself was cDNA or gDNA.

This clone was detected only once. Germline V gene lookup returns CDR1 MNHEY and CDR2 SMNVEV (reference sequence). The CDR3 length is 14 residues. V shed 8 bases and J shed 7 bases, with 15 bases lying between them. Study processing details: Nucleated cell counts were estimated from reference gene primer amplification. Sequenced by immunoSEQ multiplex PCR; TCRdb stores in-frame clones only, minus some. For V, J and clone size, that table is used; D and trimming come from the DNA. Altogether about 220,000 clones are present, about four fifths being singletons, with the ten largest covering less than 4%.

The V and J genes are TRBV27 and TRBJ1-6, with TRBD1 as a possible D gene (6 bases). Specimen: peripheral blood. The source is a woman at least 80 years old with acute or convalescent COVID-19. The CDR3 loop is CASGVGAGNSPLHF. In DNA, the CDR3 is TGTGCCAGCGGCGTGGGGGCAGGGAATTCACCCCTCCACTTT.